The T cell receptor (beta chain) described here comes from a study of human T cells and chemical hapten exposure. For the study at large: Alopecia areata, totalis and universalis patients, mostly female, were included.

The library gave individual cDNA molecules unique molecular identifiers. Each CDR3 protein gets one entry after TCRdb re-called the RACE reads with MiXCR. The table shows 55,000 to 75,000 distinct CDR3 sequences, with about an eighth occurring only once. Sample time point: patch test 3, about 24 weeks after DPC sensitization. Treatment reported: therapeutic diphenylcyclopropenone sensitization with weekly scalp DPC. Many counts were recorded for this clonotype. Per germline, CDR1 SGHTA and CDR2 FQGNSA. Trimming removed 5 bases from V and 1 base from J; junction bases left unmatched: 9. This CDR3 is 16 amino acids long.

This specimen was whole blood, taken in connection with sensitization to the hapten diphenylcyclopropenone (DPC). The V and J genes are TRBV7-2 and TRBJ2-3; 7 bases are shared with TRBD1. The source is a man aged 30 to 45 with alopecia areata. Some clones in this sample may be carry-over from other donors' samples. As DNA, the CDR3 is TGTGCCAGCAGCCACGTACAGGGGCGCCGCACAGATACGCAGTATTTT. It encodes CASSHVQGRRTDTQYF.